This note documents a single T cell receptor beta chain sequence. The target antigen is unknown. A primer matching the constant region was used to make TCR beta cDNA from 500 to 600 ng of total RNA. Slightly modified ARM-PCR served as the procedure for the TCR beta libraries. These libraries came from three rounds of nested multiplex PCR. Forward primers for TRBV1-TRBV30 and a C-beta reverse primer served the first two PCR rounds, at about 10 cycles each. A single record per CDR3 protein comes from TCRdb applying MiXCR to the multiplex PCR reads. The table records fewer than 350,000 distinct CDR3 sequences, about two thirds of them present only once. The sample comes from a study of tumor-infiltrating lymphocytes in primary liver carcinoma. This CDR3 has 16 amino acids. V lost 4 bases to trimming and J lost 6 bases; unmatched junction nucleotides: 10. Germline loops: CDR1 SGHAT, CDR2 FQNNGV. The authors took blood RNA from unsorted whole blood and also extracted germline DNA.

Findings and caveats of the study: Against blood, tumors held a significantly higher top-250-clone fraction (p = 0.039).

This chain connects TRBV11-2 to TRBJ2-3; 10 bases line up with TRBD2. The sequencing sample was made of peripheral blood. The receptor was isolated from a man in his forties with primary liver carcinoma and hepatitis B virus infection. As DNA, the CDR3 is TGTGCCAGCAGCTCAGTGGCTAGCGGGAGCGCCGATACGCAGTATTTT. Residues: CASSSVASGSADTQYF.